This T cell receptor (beta chain) was identified during a study of T cell repertoires in cytomegalovirus infection. Study in general: Public TCR beta signatures provided an indication of both CMV infection and a matching HLA type.

MiXCR, run by TCRdb on the reads, gives a single entry per CDR3 protein. Of 200,000 to 250,000 distinct CDR3 sequences detected, about 20% appear once; the ten largest clones hold around a sixth. The V gene end was trimmed by 6 bases and the J gene end by 4 bases; junction bases not matched to a gene: 5. The CDR3 runs 13 residues. Germline lookup yields CDR1 SGHVS and CDR2 FNYEAQ. This sequence was found in a human donor in good health (CMV status not recorded). Some clones in this sample may be carry-over from other donors' samples. The sample was CD8+ T cells from PBMCs. J is TRBJ1-1 and V is TRBV7-6; 7 positions agree with TRBD1. CDR3 in DNA: TGTGCCAGCAGGTCGACAGGGCTCACTGAAGCTTTCTTT. Protein product: CASRSTGLTEAFF.